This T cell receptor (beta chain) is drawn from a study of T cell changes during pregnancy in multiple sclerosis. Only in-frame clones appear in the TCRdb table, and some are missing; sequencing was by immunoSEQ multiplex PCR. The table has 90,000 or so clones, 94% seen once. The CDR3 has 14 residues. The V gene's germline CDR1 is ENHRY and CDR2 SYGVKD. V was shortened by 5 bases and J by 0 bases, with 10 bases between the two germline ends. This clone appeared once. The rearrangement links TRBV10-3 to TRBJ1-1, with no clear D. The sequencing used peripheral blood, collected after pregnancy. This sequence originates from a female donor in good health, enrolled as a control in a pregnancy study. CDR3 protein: CAISYGQMNTEAFF. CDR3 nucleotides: TGTGCCATCAGTTATGGCCAGATGAACACTGAAGCTTTCTTT.